This TCR beta chain was identified in a study of blood T cell repertoires in COVID-19. Across the study: Whether acute or convalescent, the COVID-19 samples came from the United States, Italy and Spain.

Trimming pared 5 bases from V and 2 bases from J, leaving 13 bases between. Germline lookup yields CDR1 SEHNR and CDR2 FQNEAQ (reference sequence). This CDR3 spans 15 amino acids. Produced via immunoSEQ multiplex PCR; TCRdb's table is partial and in-frame only. The sample includes under 85,000 clones, over 80% of them seen just once. This clone has a handful of counts. Sequencing was done on a sample of peripheral blood. The receptor was isolated from a man aged 55 to 70 with active or convalescent COVID-19. The V gene is TRBV7-9, the J gene TRBJ1-5; a possible D gene is TRBD1 (6 bases). The CDR3 DNA follows: TGTGCCAGCAGCCTGTCAGGGGCTGGCAATCAGCCCCAGCATTTT. Its protein product is CASSLSGAGNQPQHF. Full variable domain (missing parts from reference TRBV7-9 and TRBJ1-5): DTGVSQNPRHKITKRGQNVTFRCDPISEHNRLYWYRQTLGQGPEFLTYFQNEAQLEKSRLLSDRFSAERPKGSFSTLEIQRTEQGDSAMYLCASSLSGAGNQPQHFGDGTRLSIL.